This section outlines one TCR beta chain sequence together with its context. What this receptor recognizes is not known. There are no base qualities to consult, and no much larger clone falls within one base. The CDR3 spans 15 residues, from the cysteine through the phenylalanine. Only the CDR3 part of the read is kept: 45 bases, read in frame from the first base. Trimming removed 5 bases from V and 7 bases from J; the gene matches leave 9 bases unexplained. CDR1 and CDR2, looked up from the germline V gene, are SGHTA and FQGNSA. Ophthalmopathy patients had moderately to severely active disease, Clinical Activity Score of at least 3, NOSPECS grade of at least 4, and disease duration under 3 months. Anyone with other autoimmune diseases, uncontrolled infections, pregnancy or lactation was excluded from the study. Diagnosis relied on clinical symptoms, serum thyroxine, TRAb, thyroid ultrasound and orbital computed tomography. Ficoll-Paque density gradient centrifugation was used to isolate PBMCs from around 10 ml of fresh peripheral blood. Total RNA was extracted with Trizol reagent and quality-checked on an Agilent 2100 Bioanalyzer.

The sample is drawn from a study of Graves' ophthalmopathy and Graves' hyperthyroidism (dated by TCRdb to the late 2010s). Some background on the complete study: Peripheral blood was collected at initial diagnosis, before any treatment. The study used signatures of the TCR beta repertoire to tell Graves' ophthalmopathy apart from Graves' hyperthyroidism and to predict which patients would progress to ophthalmopathy. In total, around 140 blood samples were TCR-sequenced: around 42 ophthalmopathy, approximately 80 hyperthyroidism and roughly 17 hyperthyroidism-to-ophthalmopathy patients. To explore V-J signatures that separate ophthalmopathy from hyperthyroidism, a discovery set of about a hundred patients was enrolled, consisting of approximately 45 with ophthalmopathy and about 60 with stable hyperthyroidism. An independent validation cohort comprised 18 to 20 hyperthyroidism patients and 15 to 17 patients who later progressed from hyperthyroidism to ophthalmopathy. In 6 or 7 hyperthyroidism patients, T-cell repertoires of thyroid tissue and blood were compared. After sampling, hyperthyroidism patients received methimazole starting at 30 mg daily, and ophthalmopathy patients received high-dose intravenous methylprednisolone.

TCR beta CDR3 regions were amplified from RNA transcripts for repertoire sequencing. The first round was an RT-PCR using HTBI primers with the Qiagen OneStep RT-PCR kit, and this first round was followed by a second-round multiplex PCR, then size selection and purification. Sequencing of the libraries was carried out on an Illumina HiSeq2000 in paired-end mode with 100 bp reads. On the authors' methods: SOAPnuke was used to process the reads, removing any read that contained adapters or uncalled bases, had a mean Phred below 15, or lacked an exact match to the constant primer or identifier. COPE v1.2.5 was used to merge high-quality paired reads. Each unique nucleotide sequence was defined as a clonotype, and clonotypes were aligned to IMGT TRB V, D and J references with MiTCR v1.1. Analysis was restricted to V-J combinations with a frequency above 0.0001, which covered roughly 99% of repertoires. For each V-J combination, a TCR clonal expansion and chaos score was defined as F50 clonal expansion divided by the chaos observed in the TCRdist matrix. Welch's t-statistics and random forest were used to reduce features to about 14 V-J combinations, which were fed into a naive Bayes classifier. The similarity between thyroid and blood repertoires was quantified using the Morisita-Horn index. TCRdb reprocessing: public reads trimmed at Q25 with fastp, clones called with MiXCR, in-frame beta chains kept. For every CDR3 protein sequence, its rows merge into one entry that carries the most common genes and DNA. The V and J calls reflect TCRdb's pipeline rather than the authors' work. Within this sample are 600,000 to 950,000 distinct CDR3 sequences, with roughly 41% of them counted one time only. The ten largest clonotypes hold 44% of the sample.

On the study overall, not on this receptor specifically: No statistical method was used to predetermine the sample size, and group allocation was not hidden from the investigators. In validation, the model predicted ophthalmopathy progression with 70.59% sensitivity and around 72% specificity; 12 predicted patients were CT-confirmed with GO in a median of around 6.5 months. Most of the expanded thyroid clonotypes with a frequency above 0.001 were also detected in blood, and it was suggested that the thyroid immune response may be reflected by blood repertoires. The 13-signature model separated ophthalmopathy from stable hyperthyroidism with about 86% sensitivity and about 81% specificity in cross-validation, and 80%/75% in the test set.

The sequence was obtained from an adult man with Graves' ophthalmopathy. The chain is encoded by TRBV7-2 joined to TRBJ1-1; 11 bases in the junction line up with TRBD1. The specimen sequenced was peripheral blood. The CDR3: CASSPPRGTGGEAFF. The bases read TGTGCCAGCAGCCCTCCGAGGGGGACAGGGGGTGAAGCTTTCTTT. Reference TRBV7-2 and TRBJ1-1 genes cover what lies past the CDR3, so the full variable domain is GAGVSQSPSNKVTEKGKDVELRCDPISGHTALYWYRQSLGQGLEFLIYFQGNSAPDKSGLPSDRFSAERTGGSVSTLTIQRTQQEDSAVYLCASSPPRGTGGEAFFGQGTRLTVV.